Listed below are T cell receptor beta chains from one sample, sequenced in a study of blood T cells in healthy people across ages. One entry per CDR3 protein, called by TCRdb with MiXCR from the 5' RACE reads. The sample holds roughly 790,000 distinct CDR3 sequences, about 40% seen once. Sequencing was performed on blood. These receptors all come from a woman between 55 and 75 years old in good health. CDR3s leave out the opening cysteine and the closing phenylalanine or tryptophan.

TRBV6-5	12	ASSRSGQGNEQY
TRBV30	10	AWMGATDTQY
TRBV27	10	ASSSKVGELF
TRBV10-3	8	AIKGETQY
TRBV20-1	13	SARRPSSGAYEQY
TRBV9	11	ASSGAPNTEAF
TRBV4-3	13	ASSQDAGKTYEQY
TRBV7-9	13	ASSRSGSGSYEQY
TRBV9	14	ASSGRRTSEYNEQF
TRBV11-2	17	ASSLKGLAGGSSYNEQF
TRBV11-2	12	ASSFPGLKETQY
TRBV27	12	ASSYKQAGYEQY
TRBV20-1	11	SADKTSTDTQY
TRBV6-5	14	ASSYWLPGRTDTQY
TRBV7-8	14	ASSLDDGGRADIQY
TRBV3-1	16	ASSQSSAGLAGQETQY
TRBV9	13	ASSVEGRGNYGYT
TRBV19	14	ASSIDQGPGTDTQY
TRBV11-2	17	ASSLDHLFRGTSTDTQY
TRBV20-1	13	SARDRRGGINEQF
TRBV7-2	14	ASRHPGTSDFYEQY
TRBV28	10	ASRGPLEGYT
TRBV28	12	ASRLLSGVSEQY
TRBV27	13	ASSLSPRNTGELF
TRBV12-3/TRBV12-4	9	ASSLRNEQF
TRBV20-1	12	SVGTSSGTDTQY
TRBV10-3	10	AISDRNQPQH
TRBV9	10	ASSVVNYGYT
TRBV4-3	14	ASSQDLLVVSYGYT
TRBV9	13	ASSDSSLRNYEQY
TRBV7-2	15	ASSSPTSGVLTDTQY
TRBV6-6	14	ASSTRLAGGYNEQY
TRBV20-1	15	SARDTEGAQENQPQH
TRBV11-3	13	ASSLGDFYYNEQF
TRBV4-2	10	ASSQQGVEQY
TRBV27	11	ASSPGVPYGYT
TRBV20-1	17	SARDGGLAGALSYNEQF
TRBV20-1	13	SAIPTGDLSYTQY
TRBV7-2	13	ASSSGTSGLNEQF
TRBV7-6	12	ASSRAARTDTQY
TRBV6-2/TRBV6-3	13	ASSRGPSSNQPQH
TRBV20-1	13	SARHAGEPKETQY
TRBV2	13	ASKPGLAGSYEQY
TRBV7-2	14	ASSLVAAGGQDTQY
TRBV4-3	14	ASSQDGQGRNTEAF
TRBV6-2/TRBV6-3	14	ASTRGLAGGENEQY
TRBV5-1	12	ASTPGTLNEKLF
TRBV9	13	ASSVAGGEGYEQY
TRBV20-1	15	SARESWQSSYNSPLH
TRBV6-2/TRBV6-3	15	ASSYRWSSSGTHEQY
TRBV12-3/TRBV12-4	12	ASRLSGRTDEQY
TRBV4-3	14	ASSQEPTDSGNTIY
TRBV2	13	ASSESKWSYNEQF
TRBV27	14	ASSLNRIGGSYEQY
TRBV12-3/TRBV12-4	10	ASLGGAGELF
TRBV4-2	15	ASSQDSTSGGTDTQY
TRBV4-3	14	ASSQGRVSVTGELF
TRBV20-1	9	SARNRREQY
TRBV7-8	13	ASSLPTPGPYEQY